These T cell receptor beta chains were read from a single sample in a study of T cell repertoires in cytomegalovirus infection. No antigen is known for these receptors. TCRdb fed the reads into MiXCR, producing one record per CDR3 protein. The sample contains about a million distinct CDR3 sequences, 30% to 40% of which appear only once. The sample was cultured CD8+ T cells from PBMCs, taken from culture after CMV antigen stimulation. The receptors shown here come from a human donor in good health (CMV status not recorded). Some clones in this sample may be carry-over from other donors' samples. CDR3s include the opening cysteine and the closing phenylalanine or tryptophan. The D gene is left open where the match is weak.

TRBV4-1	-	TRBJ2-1	CASSQARNNEQFF
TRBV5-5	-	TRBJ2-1	CASSLAVSDGDEQFF
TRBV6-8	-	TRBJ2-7	CASSSRTHSAYDQYF
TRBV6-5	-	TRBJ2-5	CASSYSRGGETQYF
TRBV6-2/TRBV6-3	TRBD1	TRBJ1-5	CASSYSGQGPQPQHF
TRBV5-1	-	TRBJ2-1	CASSFLAGAASYNEQFF
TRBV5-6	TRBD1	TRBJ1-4	CASSFSQGGPNEKLFF
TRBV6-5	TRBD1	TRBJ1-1	CASSYSGRGPTEAFF
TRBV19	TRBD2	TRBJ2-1	CASSVTSGGVYNEQFF
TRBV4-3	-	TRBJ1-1	CASSRRGVAEAFF
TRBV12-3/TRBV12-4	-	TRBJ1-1	CASSRNGSPEAFF
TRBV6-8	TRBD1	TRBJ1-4	CASSVRGSTNEKLFF
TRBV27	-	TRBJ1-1	CASATGLQEMAFF
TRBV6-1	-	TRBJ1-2	CASSDRGGGYTF
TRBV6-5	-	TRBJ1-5	CASSYFAEPPVPQHF
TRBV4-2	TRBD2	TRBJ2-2	CASSQKLAGDTGELFF
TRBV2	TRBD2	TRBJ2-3	CASGRLAGGMGTDTQYF